This T cell receptor beta chain derives from a study of siplizumab effects on memory and regulatory T cells. Assay: immunoSEQ multiplex PCR; the TCRdb copy retains only in-frame clones and omits some. Counted here are 100,000 or so clones, about 93% occurring once; the ten biggest clones make up about 0.32%. CDR1 is MNHNY and CDR2 is SVGAGI in the germline V gene (reference sequence). The CDR3 consists of 16 residues. Trimming removed 5 bases from V and 1 base from J, with 16 bases in between. The V gene is TRBV6-6, the J gene TRBJ2-3, with a tentative D call TRBD1 (5 bases). The source of this sequence is a human donor in good health. The specimen sequenced was CD4+ T cells sorted from blood. CDR3 nucleotide sequence: TGTGCCAGCAGTCTGTTAATTCAGGGCGGCACAGATACGCAGTATTTT. Amino acids: CASSLLIQGGTDTQYF.